This TCR beta chain was found in a study of blood T cell repertoires in COVID-19. Study-level background: Collection of acute and convalescent COVID-19 samples took place in the United States, Italy and Spain. From T cells, B-cell-depleted T cells, or PBMCs came the material, which was cDNA or gDNA.

In the authors' methods: Cell counts per sample came from amplifying reference gene primers. The table came from immunoSEQ multiplex PCR; TCRdb's copy has only in-frame clones and leaves some out. That table furnishes V, J and clone size, whereas the DNA furnished D and trimming. This repertoire shows tens of thousands of clones, around 86% found once; its top ten account for about 5%. V was cut by 6 bases and J by 1 base, with 15 bases left in between. The CDR3 contains 14 residues. CDR1 is SQVTM, CDR2 ANQGSEA, per germline. Sequencing used peripheral blood. The chain has TRBV29-1 and TRBJ1-1; perhaps TRBD1 as D (5 bases). This receptor was taken from a middle-aged man with active COVID-19. Here the CDR3 DNA reads TGCAGCGTGAGAGGTGGGGCAGAGAACACTGAAGCTTTCTTT. Protein: CSVRGGAENTEAFF.